These 8 T cell receptor beta chains share one sample of origin, sequenced in a study of Tregs in tolerant kidney transplant recipients. This table comes from immunoSEQ multiplex PCR, and its TCRdb copy is limited to in-frame clones, with some not included. In the table there are 45,000 or so clones, about nine tenths of which are singletons. Recipients received nonmyeloablative bone marrow transplants from related graft donors, with transient mixed chimerism. The sequencing here drew on CD8+ T cells from blood (PBMCs), taken 12 months after the transplant. Receptors were obtained from a human patient who received a combined kidney and bone marrow transplant. Some T cells may possibly be graft donor cells.

This rearrangement joins TRBV7-8 to TRBJ2-2, with D possibly matching TRBD2 (5 bases). Trimming removed 1 base at V and 6 bases at J, with 12 bases between. Per the germline V gene, CDR1 is SGHVS and CDR2 is FQNEAQ. The CDR3 loop spans 15 amino acids. The CDR3 sequence is CASSLGGVRSGELFF. Here the CDR3 DNA reads TGTGCCAGCAGCTTAGGGGGAGTGAGATCCGGGGAGCTGTTTTTT.

A remark on this clone: The junction departs from germline at one end; a sequencing error may be responsible. V and J are TRBV4-1 and TRBJ2-3; 8 nucleotides align to TRBD2. Germline V CDR1 and CDR2: MGHRA, YSYEKL. The CDR3 spans 15 residues. CDR3 bases: TGTGCCAGCAGCCGCCTAGCGGGTGGCACAGATACGCAGTATTTT. This sequence encodes CASSRLAGGTDTQYF.

The chain employs TRBV28 and TRBJ2-1; tentatively, D is TRBD1 (6 bases). CDR1 is MDHEN and CDR2 is SYDVKM in the germline V gene. Between the trimmed V and J ends, which lost 5 bases and 1 base, there was a span of 12 bases. CDR3 size: 15 residues. The CDR3 reads CASSPHRESYNEQFF. CDR3 coding DNA: TGTGCCAGCAGTCCACACAGGGAATCCTACAATGAGCAGTTCTTC. Together with reference TRBV28 and TRBJ2-1, the CDR3 gives the full variable domain: DVKVTQSSRYLVKRTGEKVFLECVQDMDHENMFWYRQDPGLGLRLIYFSYDVKMKEKGDIPEGYSVSREKKERFSLILESASTNQTSMYLCASSPHRESYNEQFFGPGTRLTVL.

The chain couples TRBV27 to TRBJ2-7; D is uncertain. The CDR3 has 13 residues. The V end lost 3 bases, the J end lost 2 bases, and 8 bases lay between the germline ends. CDR1 and CDR2 from the germline V gene are MNHEY and SMNVEV (reference sequence). The CDR3 loop is CASSFTIAYEQYF. CDR3 nucleotide sequence: TGTGCCAGCAGTTTCACAATCGCCTACGAGCAGTACTTC.

The CDR3 sequence: CASSIGGQPQHF. CDR3 DNA sequence: TGTGCCAGCAGTATTGGAGGACAGCCCCAGCATTTT. The V and J genes are TRBV7-9 and TRBJ1-5; D not certain. This CDR3 is 12 amino acids long. Trimming left V 6 bases short and J 7 bases short, with 10 bases between. Germline CDR1 reads SEHNR; CDR2 reads FQNEAQ (reference sequence).

This chain joins TRBV5-6 and TRBJ2-3, with D unclear. Between the trimmed V and J ends, which lost 2 bases and 5 bases, there was a span of 6 bases. This CDR3 spans 12 amino acids. Germline assignment: CDR1 SGHDT and CDR2 YYEEEE. The CDR3 DNA is TGTGCCAGCAGCTTCTCCGTAGATACGCAGTATTTT. Encoded protein: CASSFSVDTQYF.

This CDR3 is CASSVVAGVLGEQFF. CDR3 DNA sequence: TGTGCCAGCAGTGTAGTTGCAGGGGTGCTAGGTGAGCAGTTCTTC. The chain carries TRBV6-1 and TRBJ2-1, with D tentatively TRBD1 (6 bases). V lost 4 bases and J lost 9, with 19 bases in between. The germline V gene has CDR1 MNHNS and CDR2 SASEGT. The CDR3 totals 15 residues.

The chain recombines TRBV5-1 with TRBJ2-7; no clear D. The CDR3 sequence is 13 residues long. V gave up 0 bases and J gave up 2 bases, with 6 bases separating them. Germline lookup yields CDR1 SGHRS and CDR2 YFSETQ. The CDR3 DNA is TGCGCCAGCAGCTTGGACAGCCCCTACGAGCAGTACTTC. Its protein is CASSLDSPYEQYF.